This T cell receptor beta chain was recovered during a study of blood T cell repertoires in COVID-19. Study in general: Spain, Italy and the United States supplied samples that represented acute and convalescent COVID-19. The analysed material was cDNA or gDNA that came from T cells, B-cell-depleted T cells, or PBMCs.

Data came from immunoSEQ multiplex PCR; TCRdb stores just in-frame clones and leaves some out. The repertoire holds approximately 470,000 clones, 75% to 90% seen once, with 0.7% in the top ten. With 5 bases removed from V and 2 bases from J, the gap between germline ends came to 10 bases. Germline CDR1 is SGHAT and CDR2 is FQNNGV. This CDR3 region has 14 residues. This sequence joins TRBV11-2 and TRBJ1-3, with D perhaps matching TRBD1 (6 bases). The sequencing input was PBMCs or T cells enriched from blood (not recorded which). The sequence derives from a woman aged 18-30 years who had recovered from COVID-19. CDR3 coding DNA: TGTGCCAGCAGCCTACAGGGTGCTGGAAACACCATATATTTT. Its protein product is CASSLQGAGNTIYF.